Given below is one TCR beta chain in context. Antigen: not known. This sample was taken from a study of cytomegalovirus exposure and HLA in healthy donors. Study-wide points: In the 120 or so validation repertoires, just under 95% of cluster scores exceeded 0, per a later analysis. About 150 TCR beta chains were listed as cytomegalovirus-associated. The classifier reportedly diagnosed cytomegalovirus status with high sensitivity and specificity.

Trimming removed 6 bases from V and 8 bases from J, with 16 bases in between. The CDR3 contains 13 residues. CDR1 ENHRY and CDR2 SYGVKD come from the germline V gene. An approximately 120-subject validation cohort, separate from the approximately 700-subject first cohort, supplied the donors. Data came from immunoSEQ multiplex PCR; TCRdb stores just in-frame clones and leaves some out. The sample shows about 78,000 clones, about 96% of them seen only once. This chain links TRBV10-3 with TRBJ1-1, with D maybe TRBD1 (5 bases). Sequencing was performed on PBMCs. This sequence was found in a man aged 18-30 years in good health and CMV-seropositive. The CDR3 bases are TGTGCCATCAGCCCGGCAGGGTCCAAGGAAGCTTTCTTT. Its protein product is CAISPAGSKEAFF.